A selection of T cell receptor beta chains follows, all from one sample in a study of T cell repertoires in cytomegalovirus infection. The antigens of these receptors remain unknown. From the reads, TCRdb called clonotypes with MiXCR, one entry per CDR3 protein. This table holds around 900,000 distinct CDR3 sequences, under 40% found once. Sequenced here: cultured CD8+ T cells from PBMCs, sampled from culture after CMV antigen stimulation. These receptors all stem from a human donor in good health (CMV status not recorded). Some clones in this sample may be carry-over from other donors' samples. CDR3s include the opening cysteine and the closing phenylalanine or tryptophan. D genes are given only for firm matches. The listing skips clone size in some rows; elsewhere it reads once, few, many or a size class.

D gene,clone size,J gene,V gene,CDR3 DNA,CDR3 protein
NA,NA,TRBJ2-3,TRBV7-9,TGTGCCAACAGCCCCCGGCCGGTAGATACGCAGTATTTT,CANSPRPVDTQYF
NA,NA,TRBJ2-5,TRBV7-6,TGTGCCAGCAGCTTAAGGTCGATAAGGGGCGGCGTTCAAGAGACCCAGTACTTC,CASSLRSIRGGVQETQYF
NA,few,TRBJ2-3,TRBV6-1,TGTGCCAGCAGTGCCCGACCTCGCTGGGGCGAAACAGATACGCAGTATTTT,CASSARPRWGETDTQYF
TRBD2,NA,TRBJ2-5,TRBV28,TGTGCCAGCCGAGTTAGGAGCGGGGGCGTCCAAGAGACCCAGTACTTC,CASRVRSGGVQETQYF
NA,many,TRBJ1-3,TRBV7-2,TGTGCCAGCAGCTCTTGGACAGCTGGAAACACCATATATTTT,CASSSWTAGNTIYF
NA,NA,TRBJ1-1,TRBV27,TGTGCCAGCAGGGTTTATACGGGGGCAAACACTGAAGCTTTCTTT,CASRVYTGANTEAFF
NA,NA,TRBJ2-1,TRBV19,TGTGCCAGTAAGAGACAGGAATACAATGAGCAGTTCTTC,CASKRQEYNEQFF
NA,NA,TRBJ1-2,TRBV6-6,TGTGCCACTAAAAAGGGCGATGGCTACACCTTC,CATKKGDGYTF
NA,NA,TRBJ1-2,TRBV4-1,TGCGCCAGCAGCCAAGATTGGAAGGAGAACTATGGCTACACCTTC,CASSQDWKENYGYTF
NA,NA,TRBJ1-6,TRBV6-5,TGTGCCAGCAGTTACCGCGAACAGCCCTATAATTCACCCTTCCACTTT,CASSYREQPYNSPFHF
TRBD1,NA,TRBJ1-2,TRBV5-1,TGCGCCAGCAGCTCCCTGACAGGGGTAGACTATGGCTACACCTTC,CASSSLTGVDYGYTF
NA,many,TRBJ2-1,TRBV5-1,TGTGCCAGCAGCTTGTCTCCTTACAATGAGCAGTTCTTC,CASSLSPYNEQFF
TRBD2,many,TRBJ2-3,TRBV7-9,TGTGCCAGCAGCTTGTTAGCGGGGGCAACAGATACGCAGTATTTT,CASSLLAGATDTQYF
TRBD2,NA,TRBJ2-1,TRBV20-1,TGCAGTGCTAGACCCAGCGGGGGGGCAAACATCTGGAATGAGCAGTTCTTC,CSARPSGGANIWNEQFF
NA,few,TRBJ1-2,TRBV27,TGTGCCAGCAGTTTTCAAAAAGGGTGGTATGGCTACACCTTC,CASSFQKGWYGYTF
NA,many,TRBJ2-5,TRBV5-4,TGTGCCAGCAGCGTGGCCTCGGAGGAGACCCAGTACTTC,CASSVASEETQYF
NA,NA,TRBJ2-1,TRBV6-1,TGTGCCAGCAGTTCGGGAAGTCCAGGGGAGCAGTTCTTC,CASSSGSPGEQFF
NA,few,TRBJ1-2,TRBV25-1,TGTGCCAGCAGTGAATGGGGGGCAGAACTTAACTATGGCTACACCTTC,CASSEWGAELNYGYTF
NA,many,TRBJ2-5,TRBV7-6,TGTGCCAGCAGCCCTCTAACCCCACTGACAAGCCAAGAGACCCAGTACTTC,CASSPLTPLTSQETQYF
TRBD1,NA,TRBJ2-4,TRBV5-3,TGTGCCAGAAGTCGTAGGGGGCAAGGCAAAAACATTCAGTACTTC,CARSRRGQGKNIQYF
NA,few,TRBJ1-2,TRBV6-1,TGTGCCAGCAGTGCCCCAGCCAGCCCGAACTATGGCTACACCTTC,CASSAPASPNYGYTF
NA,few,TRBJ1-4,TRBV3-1,TGTGCCAGCAGCCAAGATCTTGGGCCACCAACTAATGAAAAACTGTTTTTT,CASSQDLGPPTNEKLFF
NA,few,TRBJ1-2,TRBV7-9,TGTGCCAGCAGTATAGGGTCGGATGGCTACACCTTC,CASSIGSDGYTF
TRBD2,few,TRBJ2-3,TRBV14,TGTGCCAGCAGCCAAGGGAAAATAGCGGGGCCCGGTACGCAGTATTTT,CASSQGKIAGPGTQYF
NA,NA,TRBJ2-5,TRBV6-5,TGTGCCAGCACCGAGGATAGTTTGGAGGGCGAAGAGACCCAGTACTTC,CASTEDSLEGEETQYF
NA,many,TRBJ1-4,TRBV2,TGTGCCAGCAGTGTAAATTGGCCAGGAAAAAATGAAAAACTGTTTTTT,CASSVNWPGKNEKLFF
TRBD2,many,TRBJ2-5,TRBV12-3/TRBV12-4,TGTGCCAGCACCCAAGCGGGGCAAGAGACCCAGTACTTC,CASTQAGQETQYF
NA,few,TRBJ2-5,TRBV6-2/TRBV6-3,TGTGCCAGCAGCCCGTGGGGGCTAGCGAAGGAAGAGACCCAGTACTTC,CASSPWGLAKEETQYF
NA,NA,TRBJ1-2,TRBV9,TGTGCCAGCAGCGGTTTGTTTCCCCCCTGGGGCTACACCTTC,CASSGLFPPWGYTF
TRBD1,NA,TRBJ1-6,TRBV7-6,TGTGCCAGCAACTCCGGGACAGGGGATAATTCACCCCTCCACTTT,CASNSGTGDNSPLHF
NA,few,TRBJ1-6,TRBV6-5,TGTGCCAGCAGTTACAACGGTATATTAGATAATTCACCCCTCCACTTT,CASSYNGILDNSPLHF
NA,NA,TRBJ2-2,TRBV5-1,TGCGCCAGCAGCTCCCCAGGTCGGCACTCGAACACCGGGGAGCTGTTTTTT,CASSSPGRHSNTGELFF
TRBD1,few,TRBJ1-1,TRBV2,TGTGCCAGCAGTGACGTGACAGGGGGCTTTGACACTGAAGCTTTCTTT,CASSDVTGGFDTEAFF
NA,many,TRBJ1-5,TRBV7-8,TGTGCCAGCAGCTTAGAGGTACCTCAGCCCCAGCATTTT,CASSLEVPQPQHF
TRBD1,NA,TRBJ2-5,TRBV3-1,TGTGCCAGCAGCCAAGATCGCCGGGACAGGGAAGAGACCCAGTACTTC,CASSQDRRDREETQYF
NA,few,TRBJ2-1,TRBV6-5,TGTGCCAGCAGTCGCCCGGCGACTGGAGGGGGAAATGAGCAGTTCTTC,CASSRPATGGGNEQFF
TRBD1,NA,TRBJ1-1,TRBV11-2,TGTGCCAGCAGCTTAGGTCCCGGGACAGGGGTCCGGATGAACACTGAAGCTTTCTTT,CASSLGPGTGVRMNTEAFF
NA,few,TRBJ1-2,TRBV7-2,TGTGCCAGCCCCAAATGGGAGAATCATGGCTACACCTTC,CASPKWENHGYTF
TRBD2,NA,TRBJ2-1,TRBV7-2,TGTGCCAGCAGCTCATTTCTAGCGGGGGGCTACAATGAGCAGTTCTTC,CASSSFLAGGYNEQFF